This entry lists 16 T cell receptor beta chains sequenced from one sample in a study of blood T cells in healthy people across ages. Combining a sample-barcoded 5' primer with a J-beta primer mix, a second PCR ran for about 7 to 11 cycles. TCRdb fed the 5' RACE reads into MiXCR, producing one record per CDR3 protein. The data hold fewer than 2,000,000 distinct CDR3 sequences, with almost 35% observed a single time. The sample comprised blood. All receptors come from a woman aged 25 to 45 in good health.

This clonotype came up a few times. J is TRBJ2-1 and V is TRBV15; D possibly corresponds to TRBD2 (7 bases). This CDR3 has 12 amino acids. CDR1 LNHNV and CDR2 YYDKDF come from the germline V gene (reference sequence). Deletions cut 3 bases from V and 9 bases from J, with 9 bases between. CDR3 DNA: TGTGCCACCAGCAGGAGGGGGGGTGAGCAGTTCTTC. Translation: CATSRRGGEQFF.

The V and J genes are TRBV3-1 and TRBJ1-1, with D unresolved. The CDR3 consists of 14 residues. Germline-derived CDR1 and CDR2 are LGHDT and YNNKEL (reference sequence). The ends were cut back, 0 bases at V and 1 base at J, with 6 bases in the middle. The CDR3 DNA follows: TGTGCCAGCAGCCAAGAAGTAAGGAACACTGAAGCTTTCTTT. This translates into CASSQEVRNTEAFF.

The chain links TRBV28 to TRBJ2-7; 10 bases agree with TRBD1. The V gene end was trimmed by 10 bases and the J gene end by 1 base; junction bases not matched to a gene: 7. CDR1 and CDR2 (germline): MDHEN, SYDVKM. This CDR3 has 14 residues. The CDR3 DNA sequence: TGTGCCACCTTGGGGACAGGGGAATCCTACGAGCAGTACTTC. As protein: CATLGTGESYEQYF.

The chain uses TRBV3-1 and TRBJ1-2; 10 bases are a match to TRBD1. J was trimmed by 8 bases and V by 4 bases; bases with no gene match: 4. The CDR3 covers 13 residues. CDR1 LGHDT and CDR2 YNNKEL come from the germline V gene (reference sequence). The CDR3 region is CASSPGQGEGYTF. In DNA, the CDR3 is TGTGCCAGCAGCCCTGGACAGGGGGAGGGCTACACCTTC.

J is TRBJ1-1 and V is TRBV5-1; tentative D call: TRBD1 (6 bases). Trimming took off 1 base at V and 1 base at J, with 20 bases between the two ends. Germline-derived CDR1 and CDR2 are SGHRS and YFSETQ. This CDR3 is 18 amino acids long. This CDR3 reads CASSLYPLRGIENTEAFF. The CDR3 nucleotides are TGCGCCAGCAGCTTGTATCCTCTAAGGGGGATCGAGAACACTGAAGCTTTCTTT. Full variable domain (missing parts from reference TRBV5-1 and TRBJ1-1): KAGVTQTPRYLIKTRGQQVTLSCSPISGHRSVSWYQQTPGQGLQFLFEYFSETQRNKGNFPGRFSGRQFSNSRSEMNVSTLELGDSALYLCASSLYPLRGIENTEAFFGQGTRLTVV.

The CDR3 nucleotides are TGTGCCAGCAGTTTAAACCTCGCGCTAGCGGGAACCTACGAGCAGTACTTC. Its protein product is CASSLNLALAGTYEQYF. This rearrangement joins TRBV28 to TRBJ2-7; 9 bases match TRBD2. Germline assignment: CDR1 MDHEN and CDR2 SYDVKM. V trimming: 2 bases; J trimming: 2 bases; junction bases outside the gene matches: 10. The CDR3 covers 17 residues.

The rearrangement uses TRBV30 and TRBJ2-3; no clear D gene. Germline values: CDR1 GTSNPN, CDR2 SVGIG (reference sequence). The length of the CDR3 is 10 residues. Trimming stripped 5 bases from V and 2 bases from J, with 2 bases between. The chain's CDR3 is CAWVTDTQYF. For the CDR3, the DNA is TGTGCCTGGGTCACAGATACGCAGTATTTT.

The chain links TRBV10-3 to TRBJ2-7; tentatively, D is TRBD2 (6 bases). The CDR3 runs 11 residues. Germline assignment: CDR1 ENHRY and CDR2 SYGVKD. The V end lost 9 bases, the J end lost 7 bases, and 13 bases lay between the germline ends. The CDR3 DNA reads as TGTGCCATGGGTACTGCGGGAGAGCAGTACTTC. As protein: CAMGTAGEQYF.

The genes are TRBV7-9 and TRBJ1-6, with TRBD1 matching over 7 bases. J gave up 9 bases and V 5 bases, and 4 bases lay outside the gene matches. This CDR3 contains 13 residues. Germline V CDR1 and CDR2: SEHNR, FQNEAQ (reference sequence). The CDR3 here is CASSGQVRSPLHF. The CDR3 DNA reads TGTGCCAGCAGCGGACAGGTCCGTTCACCCCTCCACTTT.

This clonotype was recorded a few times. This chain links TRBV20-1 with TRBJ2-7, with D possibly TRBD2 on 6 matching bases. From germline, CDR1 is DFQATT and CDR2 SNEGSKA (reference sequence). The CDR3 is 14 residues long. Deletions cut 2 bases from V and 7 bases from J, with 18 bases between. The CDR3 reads CSARTAGLTLEQYF. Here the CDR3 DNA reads TGCAGTGCTAGAACTGCCGGACTAACCTTAGAGCAGTACTTC.

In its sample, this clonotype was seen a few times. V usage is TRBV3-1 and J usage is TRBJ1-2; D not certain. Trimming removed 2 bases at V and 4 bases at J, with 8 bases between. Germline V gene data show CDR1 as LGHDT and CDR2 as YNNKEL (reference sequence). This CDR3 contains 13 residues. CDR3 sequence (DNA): TGTGCCAGCAGCCAAAGGGCCGGCTATGGCTACACCTTC. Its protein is CASSQRAGYGYTF.

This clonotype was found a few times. CDR3 sequence: CAVRGAGNYGYTF. The CDR3 DNA reads as TGTGCCGTCAGAGGGGCGGGGAACTATGGCTACACCTTC. The chain employs TRBV5-4 and TRBJ1-2; tentative D call: TRBD1 (5 bases). The CDR3 covers 13 residues. With 10 bases removed from V and 2 bases from J, the gap between germline ends came to 15 bases. CDR1 SGHNT and CDR2 YYREEE come from the germline V gene (reference sequence).

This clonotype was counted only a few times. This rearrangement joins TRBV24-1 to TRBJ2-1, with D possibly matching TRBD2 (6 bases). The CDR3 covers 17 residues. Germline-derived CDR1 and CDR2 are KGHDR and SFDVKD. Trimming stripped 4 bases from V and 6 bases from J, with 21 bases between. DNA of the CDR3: TGTGCCACCAGTGACTCCCTCCTAGCGCACCCCCTCAATGAGCAGTTCTTC. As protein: CATSDSLLAHPLNEQFF.

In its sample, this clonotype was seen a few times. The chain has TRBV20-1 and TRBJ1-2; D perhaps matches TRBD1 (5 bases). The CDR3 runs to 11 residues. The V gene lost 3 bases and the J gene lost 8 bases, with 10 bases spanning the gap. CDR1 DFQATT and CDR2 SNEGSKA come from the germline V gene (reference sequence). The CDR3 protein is CSARGTLGYTF. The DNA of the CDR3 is TGCAGTGCTAGGGGGACTTTAGGCTACACCTTC.

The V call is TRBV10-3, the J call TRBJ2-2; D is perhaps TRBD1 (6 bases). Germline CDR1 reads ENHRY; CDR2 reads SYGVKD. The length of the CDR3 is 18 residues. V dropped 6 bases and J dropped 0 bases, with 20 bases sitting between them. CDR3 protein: CAISEPSRGISNTGELFF. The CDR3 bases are TGTGCCATCAGCGAGCCGTCTAGGGGGATATCGAACACCGGGGAGCTGTTTTTT.

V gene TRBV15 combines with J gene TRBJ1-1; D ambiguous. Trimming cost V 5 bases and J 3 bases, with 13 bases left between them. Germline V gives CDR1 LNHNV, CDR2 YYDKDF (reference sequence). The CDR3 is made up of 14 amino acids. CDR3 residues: CATSRIQLDTEAFF. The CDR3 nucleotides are TGTGCCACCAGCCGGATACAATTGGACACTGAAGCTTTCTTT.